The 27 T cell receptor beta chains below come from one sample, sequenced in a study of blood T cell repertoires in COVID-19. Here immunoSEQ multiplex PCR was the method, and the copy in TCRdb shows in-frame clones only, minus some. The sample has a few hundred thousand clones; 85% to 90% are singletons. The sequenced sample was peripheral blood. The receptor source for this set is a man aged 18 to 35 with COVID-19, enrolled during active disease.

The chain couples TRBV7-3 to TRBJ2-1, with D possibly TRBD2 on 5 matching bases. This CDR3 comprises 14 residues. The V end was cut by 0 bases, the J end by 7 bases, with 10 bases between. Germline CDR1 is SGHTA and CDR2 is FQGTGA. The CDR3 bases are TGTGCCAGCAGCTTAACTCCTAGCATGAATGAGCAGTTCTTC. Protein: CASSLTPSMNEQFF.

The rearrangement joins TRBV5-1 to TRBJ1-6; the D is unclear. The V gene lost 6 bases and the J gene lost 2 bases, with 15 bases spanning the gap. CDR3 length: 16 residues. The V gene's germline CDR1 is SGHRS and CDR2 YFSETQ. Here the CDR3 DNA reads TGCGCCAGCACCCTCGCCTCCAGCGCCTATAATTCACCCCTCCACTTT. It is translated as CASTLASSAYNSPLHF.

V and J are TRBV5-5 and TRBJ1-5; D ambiguous. Trimming took off 0 bases at V and 5 bases at J, with 9 bases between the two ends. CDR1 SGHKS and CDR2 YYEKEE come from the germline V gene (reference sequence). The CDR3 runs to 14 residues. In DNA form, the CDR3 reads TGTGCCAGCAGCTTGGAGACATGGGATCAGCCCCAGCATTTT. As protein: CASSLETWDQPQHF.

J is TRBJ2-7 and V is TRBV10-3, with D possibly matching TRBD1 (6 bases). V was trimmed by 10 bases and J by 3 bases, leaving 28 bases between them. This CDR3 has 17 amino acids. CDR1 and CDR2 from the germline V gene are ENHRY and SYGVKD. The CDR3, as DNA: TGTGCCACCAGCCATTTAGAGTGGGTACGACAGGACTACGAGCAGTACTTC. This sequence encodes CATSHLEWVRQDYEQYF.

This chain joins TRBV5-1 and TRBJ2-3, with 7 bases matching TRBD2. In germline, CDR1 is SGHRS, CDR2 YFSETQ. This CDR3 has 15 residues. Trimming took 4 bases from V and 4 from J; bases not matched to a gene: 9. CDR3 sequence reads: CASSPRGGSSDTQYF. CDR3 in DNA: TGCGCCAGCAGCCCTCGGGGCGGGAGTTCAGATACGCAGTATTTT.

The chain is built from TRBV6-5 and TRBJ2-2, with 11 bases matching TRBD1. The length of the CDR3 is 14 residues. The trim removed 8 bases at V and 5 bases at J, leaving 4 bases unmatched. CDR1 is MNHEY, CDR2 SVGAGI, per germline. CDR3: CASAGTGGTGELFF. Here the CDR3 DNA reads TGTGCCAGCGCCGGGACAGGGGGTACCGGGGAGCTGTTTTTT.

V and J are TRBV28 and TRBJ1-4; TRBD1 matches 12 bases. This CDR3 region has 16 residues. Germline lookup yields CDR1 MDHEN and CDR2 SYDVKM. Trimming at V came to 5 bases and at J to 2 bases, leaving 3 bases not matched to a gene. The CDR3 nucleotides read TGTGCCAGCAGTATCGGGACAGGGGGCACTAATGAAAAACTGTTTTTT. Protein: CASSIGTGGTNEKLFF. Based on the CDR3 plus reference TRBV28 and TRBJ1-4, the full variable domain is DVKVTQSSRYLVKRTGEKVFLECVQDMDHENMFWYRQDPGLGLRLIYFSYDVKMKEKGDIPEGYSVSREKKERFSLILESASTNQTSMYLCASSIGTGGTNEKLFFGSGTQLSVL.

This chain links TRBV19 with TRBJ1-2; no definite D call. CDR3 length: 14 residues. Deletions cut 9 bases from V and 4 bases from J, with 18 bases between. The germline gives CDR1 LNHDA, CDR2 SQIVND (reference sequence). Here the CDR3 DNA reads TGTGCCAGCAGTCCGGGAGGTGTATTCTATGGCTACACCTTC. Encoded protein: CASSPGGVFYGYTF. Using reference TRBV19 and TRBJ1-2 for the parts outside the CDR3, the full variable domain is DGGITQSPKYLFRKEGQNVTLSCEQNLNHDAMYWYRQDPGQGLRLIYYSQIVNDFQKGDIAEGYSVSREKKESFPLTVTSAQKNPTAFYLCASSPGGVFYGYTFGSGTRLTVV.

The V call is TRBV18, the J call TRBJ2-2; D unresolved. CDR3 size: 15 residues. CDR1 is KGHSH and CDR2 is LQKENI in the germline V gene. V was cut by 2 bases and J by 4 bases, with 11 bases left in between. The CDR3 DNA follows: TGTGCCAGCTCACCAGAGCTCCTAGGCACCGGGGAGCTGTTTTTT. Protein sequence: CASSPELLGTGELFF.

The chain has TRBV15 and TRBJ1-2; TRBD1 might be the D (5 bases). Trimming stripped 1 base from V and 6 bases from J, with 12 bases between. The germline CDR1 and CDR2 sequences are LNHNV and YYDKDF (reference sequence). This CDR3 has 14 amino acids. CDR3 nucleotide sequence: TGTGCCACCAGCAGAGCGGGGGTAGGGCATGGCTACACCTTC. It encodes CATSRAGVGHGYTF.

The chain joins TRBV25-1 to TRBJ2-1; 9 bases map to TRBD1. The CDR3 covers 14 residues. J gave up 12 bases and V 3 bases, and 9 bases lay outside the gene matches. Germline CDR1 reads MGHDK; CDR2 reads SYGVNS. The chain's CDR3 is CASSEGGYRGRQFF. For the CDR3, the DNA is TGTGCCAGCAGTGAGGGAGGGTACAGGGGGCGGCAGTTCTTC.

This chain connects TRBV27 to TRBJ1-2; 7 bases align to TRBD1. Trimming removed 4 bases from V and 3 bases from J; junction bases left unmatched: 11. This CDR3 has 16 residues. The germline V gene encodes CDR1 MNHEY and CDR2 SMNVEV (reference sequence). The CDR3 is CASSSRWTTGDYGYTF. The CDR3 DNA sequence: TGTGCCAGCAGTTCCAGGTGGACCACAGGGGACTATGGCTACACCTTC.

V and J are TRBV7-9 and TRBJ2-5, with D perhaps matching TRBD1 (5 bases). CDR3 length: 15 amino acids. V lost 0 bases and J lost 1, with 9 bases in between. CDR1 and CDR2 from the germline V gene are SEHNR and FQNEAQ (reference sequence). The CDR3 nucleotides read TGTGCCAGCAGCTTAGCGTATGGGGCCCAAGAGACCCAGTACTTC. Amino acid sequence: CASSLAYGAQETQYF. The full variable domain, its missing parts supplied by reference TRBV7-9 and TRBJ2-5, is DTGVSQNPRHKITKRGQNVTFRCDPISEHNRLYWYRQTLGQGPEFLTYFQNEAQLEKSRLLSDRFSAERPKGSFSTLEIQRTEQGDSAMYLCASSLAYGAQETQYFGPGTRLLVL.

V and J are TRBV29-1 and TRBJ2-7; a possible D gene is TRBD2 (6 bases). This CDR3 is 15 amino acids long. V was shortened by 6 bases and J by 2 bases, with 20 bases between the two germline ends. CDR1 is SQVTM, CDR2 ANQGSEA, per germline. The CDR3, as DNA: TGCAGCGTCGTTTCCAAAGGGGACTTAACCTACGAGCAGTACTTC. Its translation: CSVVSKGDLTYEQYF.

This chain joins TRBV6-2 or TRBV6-3 and TRBJ2-1, with TRBD2 matching 8 bases. The trim removed 5 bases at V and 0 bases at J, leaving 3 bases unmatched. Germline loops: CDR1 MNHEY, CDR2 SVGEGT. The CDR3 extends over 15 amino acids. Written as DNA, the CDR3 is TGTGCCAGCAGTGCCGGGACTAGCTCCTACAATGAGCAGTTCTTC. Encoded protein: CASSAGTSSYNEQFF.

The chain has TRBV3-1 (or the pseudogene TRBV3-2) and TRBJ2-7; 9 bases are shared with TRBD2. The CDR3 covers 14 residues. Germline V gives CDR1 LGHDT, CDR2 YNNKEL (reference sequence). Unmatched junction bases numbered 2, after V lost 3 bases and J lost 2 bases. In nucleotides, the CDR3 is TGTGCCAGCAGCCATAGCGGGAGCACCTACGAGCAGTACTTC. Protein: CASSHSGSTYEQYF.

The chain carries TRBV4-1 and TRBJ2-3, with 8 bases matching TRBD2. The CDR3 loop spans 15 amino acids. CDR1 is MGHRA and CDR2 is YSYEKL in the germline V gene. V shed 5 bases and J 6 bases; nucleotides not matched to a gene: 10. The CDR3 nucleotides read TGCGCCAGCAGCTTTTTGGGACTAGAGTGGGATACGCAGTATTTT. This gives the protein CASSFLGLEWDTQYF.

Written as DNA, the CDR3 is TGTGCCAGCAGCGGAAGCGGGAAAGAGACCCAGTACTTC. Its translation is CASSGSGKETQYF. The genes are TRBV7-2 and TRBJ2-5, with 7 bases fitting TRBD2. V was pared by 5 bases and J by 3 bases, with 3 bases of the junction left unmatched. Germline CDR1 is SGHTA and CDR2 is FQGNSA. The CDR3 spans 13 residues. Together with reference TRBV7-2 and TRBJ2-5, the CDR3 gives the full variable domain: GAGVSQSPSNKVTEKGKDVELRCDPISGHTALYWYRQSLGQGLEFLIYFQGNSAPDKSGLPSDRFSAERTGGSVSTLTIQRTQQEDSAVYLCASSGSGKETQYFGPGTRLLVL.

This chain connects TRBV7-2 to TRBJ2-7; TRBD2 might be the D (6 bases). Deletions cut 5 bases from V and 4 bases from J, with 15 bases between. Germline CDR1 reads SGHTA; CDR2 reads FQGNSA. The CDR3 has 14 residues. The CDR3 sequence is CASSKVGGIYEQYF. The CDR3 region has the DNA TGTGCCAGCAGCAAAGTGGGCGGGATATACGAGCAGTACTTC.

This rearrangement joins TRBV7-6 to TRBJ2-3, with 8 bases matching TRBD1. This CDR3 spans 16 amino acids. Germline assignment: CDR1 SGHVS and CDR2 FNYEAQ. Unmatched junction bases numbered 7, after V lost 5 bases and J lost 0 bases. The CDR3 DNA follows: TGTGCCAGCAGCCGCAACAGGGGGGTTAGCACAGATACGCAGTATTTT. Translating gives CASSRNRGVSTDTQYF.

The chain is built from TRBV18 and TRBJ2-2; D might be TRBD2 (6 bases). Trimming removed 3 bases at V and 4 bases at J, with 9 bases between. Germline V gene lookup returns CDR1 KGHSH and CDR2 LQKENI. There are 14 residues in the CDR3. The CDR3 is CASSPGGSTGELFF. Here the CDR3 DNA reads TGTGCCAGCTCACCGGGAGGATCCACCGGGGAGCTGTTTTTT.

The chain links TRBV6-5 to TRBJ2-2, with D unclear. V was clipped by 6 bases and J by 7 bases, with 12 bases between them. Per the germline V gene, CDR1 is MNHEY and CDR2 is SVGAGI. This CDR3 is built from 13 residues. The CDR3 reads CASRRDMGGELFF. The CDR3 nucleotides are TGTGCCAGCAGGAGAGACATGGGCGGGGAGCTGTTTTTT.

The J gene is TRBJ2-7, the V gene TRBV11-2, with D possibly being TRBD1 (6 bases). The CDR3 covers 13 residues. The ends were cut back, 6 bases at V and 5 bases at J, with 14 bases in the middle. Germline V gene sequence: CDR1 SGHAT, CDR2 FQNNGV. The CDR3 nucleotides are TGTGCCAGCAGTTACCAGGGGCACAACGAGCAGTACTTC. Encoded protein: CASSYQGHNEQYF. The full variable domain, with the rest looked up from reference TRBV11-2 and TRBJ2-7, is EAGVAQSPRYKIIEKRQSVAFWCNPISGHATLYWYQQILGQGPKLLIQFQNNGVVDDSQLPKDRFSAERLKGVDSTLKIQPAKLEDSAVYLCASSYQGHNEQYFGPGTRLTVT.

The count of this clone is one. J is TRBJ2-5 and V is TRBV2, with 13 positions matching TRBD2. Germline loops: CDR1 SNHLY, CDR2 FYNNEI. CDR3 length: 16 residues. V shed 6 bases and J 0 bases; nucleotides not matched to a gene: 4. Here the CDR3 DNA reads TGTGCCAGCAGGCGGACTAGCGGGGGTTACCAAGAGACCCAGTACTTC. Translating gives CASRRTSGGYQETQYF.

The J gene is TRBJ2-7, the V gene TRBV4-1; tentatively, D is TRBD1 (6 bases). CDR1 is MGHRA and CDR2 is YSYEKL in the germline V gene. With 1 base removed from V and 3 bases from J, the gap between germline ends came to 10 bases. The CDR3 consists of 14 residues. CDR3 in DNA: TGCGCCAGCAGCCAAGCCGGGACAAACTACGAGCAGTACTTC. Translation gives CASSQAGTNYEQYF.

This clone occurred a few times. V usage is TRBV2 and J usage is TRBJ2-1; 16 nucleotides agree with TRBD2. With V trimmed by 6 bases and J by 8 bases, 4 bases remained unmatched. The CDR3 is made up of 15 amino acids. Germline V CDR1 and CDR2: SNHLY, FYNNEI. CDR3 DNA sequence: TGTGCCAGCAGAACCGGGACTAGCGGGAGGGATGAGCAGTTCTTC. Protein: CASRTGTSGRDEQFF.

This sequence joins TRBV18 and TRBJ2-2; no clear D. The CDR3 length is 14 residues. Trimming removed 7 bases at V and 0 bases at J, with 9 bases between. Germline assignment: CDR1 KGHSH and CDR2 LQKENI. The CDR3 coding sequence is TGTGCCAGCTTAAGCATCGCGAACACCGGGGAGCTGTTTTTT. Its translation is CASLSIANTGELFF.